The T cell receptor beta chain described here comes from a study of blood T cell repertoires in COVID-19. Study-wide context: Sites in the United States, Italy and Spain provided acute and convalescent COVID-19 samples. The analysed material was cDNA or gDNA that came from T cells, B-cell-depleted T cells, or PBMCs.

TCRdb's table, derived via immunoSEQ multiplex PCR, lists solely in-frame clones and lacks some. The sample has 200,000 to 300,000 clones, 70% to 85% seen once; the top ten hold over 2%. This CDR3 is built from 14 residues. V was clipped by 7 bases and J by 0 bases, with 12 bases between them. In germline, CDR1 is MNHEY, CDR2 SVGAGI. This chain uses TRBV6-5 with TRBJ1-1; no firm D call. Sequencing input: peripheral blood. The sequence came from a man between 40 and 49 years old who had recovered from COVID-19. The CDR3 DNA reads as TGTGCCAGCACACCCACCAACATGAACACTGAAGCTTTCTTT. It is translated as CASTPTNMNTEAFF.